The TCR beta chain under discussion was sequenced for a study of cytomegalovirus exposure and HLA in healthy donors (dated by TCRdb to 2016 to 2017). Some background on the complete study: An earlier analysis of approximately 640 of the donors reported about 250 Gb of sequence data and 117 million unique TCR beta sequences from around 200 million T cells. The aim of the study was to test whether cataloging public T cell receptors could identify signatures of past pathogen exposure. The later analysis used no new phenotypic data to find candidate immune exposures, relying instead on TCR beta sequences and their occurrence across donors. Of the roughly 430 genotyped donors, around 81% fell in the genetic ancestry cluster associated with self-reported Caucasian donors. About 300 gigabases of sequencing data and 70 million to 85 million unique TCR sequences were included in an early release covering about 600 HLA-typed donors. On average, 235,054 unique TCR beta nucleotide sequences were sequenced per donor among a few hundred genotyped donors of the cohort, with around 19% of those sequences being non-productive. A later genetic analysis used genome-wide SNP genotypes for about 65% of the 666 donors, treating that subset as a discovery cohort. A later analysis re-analyzed previously published TCR beta repertoires from 666 donors and added high-resolution HLA genotyping to study TCR occurrence patterns. All discovery cohort repertoires had been generated using a single sequencing platform. An earlier analysis of roughly 580 of the donors used high-throughput TCR beta sequencing to judge whether each TCR beta V gene segment behaved as functional or pseudogenic. The study used immunosequencing to profile the T cell repertoires of more than 650 subjects and linked those repertoires to cytomegalovirus serostatus. The number of donors typed differed by locus, with 629-630 for A, B, C, DRB1 and DQB1, approximately 500 for DQA1, 606 for DPA1, and 400 to 490 for DPB1. In addition to the first cohort of 666 subjects, a separate validation cohort of 120 different subjects was used. Several DR-DQ haplotypes were handled as single units for association and clustering, since linkage in the cohort was strong. Donor age, sex, ethnicity and CMV serostatus were compiled alongside the repertoire data. Class I and class II HLA loci were covered by the typing at four-digit resolution. To predict cytomegalovirus infection status, the study combined high-throughput TCR immunosequencing, statistical association of individual TCRs with disease status, and machine learning.

In regard to this clone: Its binding antigen is unknown. No much larger clone is present one base from it, and per-base qualities are unavailable.

After removal of 5 bases from V and 5 bases from J, the junction retains 10 bases not matched to a gene. The germline V gene provides CDR1 SQVTM and CDR2 ANQGSEA. CDR3 length: 14 amino acids, cysteine to phenylalanine. The CDR3 DNA has 42 bases and is translated from base 1. Receptor amplification or capture employed the immunoSEQ multiplex PCR assay. A mixture of 60 forward primers for TCR Vbeta segments and 13 reverse primers for TCR Jbeta segments was used in the multiplex PCR. Amplification of the CDR3 region of rearranged TCR beta genes was performed with a multiplex PCR assay on genomic DNA. Amplified TCR beta libraries were sequenced as 87-base-pair reads on the Illumina HiSeq System. Per the source publication's procedure: A later analysis counted approximately 74 million unique TCR beta chains across the 650 to 700 repertoires, and some 11 million of these chains were shared by at least two donors. Raw reads were error-corrected and collapsed into unique sequences by a nearest-neighbor algorithm in which closely related sequences were merged to remove PCR and sequencing errors. CDR3 sequences were aligned to IMGT reference sequences to assign V, D and J gene segments. For a sequence to be retained, at least a six-nucleotide match to both a V gene segment and a J gene segment was required. A rearrangement was called productive if the CDR3 had no stop codons and remained in frame with V and J, and every other rearrangement was called non-productive. Following IMGT convention, CDR3 was defined as the stretch from the second conserved V-encoded cysteine to the conserved J-encoded phenylalanine. The earlier analysis of about 620 of the donors excluded sequences that lacked an unambiguous match to a single V gene segment. In an earlier analysis of some 590 of the donors, V segments were called functional above 56.7% productive rearrangements and were called segregating when the between-donor standard deviation exceeded 5%. A statistical classification framework was built for diagnosing cytomegalovirus status from the catalog of TCR beta chain sequences. V and J gene assignment, in a later analysis, came from comparing TCR nucleotide sequences with IMGT/GENE-DB human TR gene sequences. A later analysis assigned CDR3 sequences and most-parsimonious VDJ recombination scenarios with the TCRdist pipeline. In a later analysis, each TCR beta chain was defined by its CDR3 amino acid sequence together with its V-gene family, and reads lacking a unique V-gene family were excluded. To address suspected cross-contamination and a sequencing artifact, a later analysis removed roughly 640 highly shared, low-generation-probability nucleotide sequences. A later analysis calculated a clonal expansion index for each public chain from normalized within-repertoire ranks of inferred template counts. In a later analysis, generation probabilities were computed with a VDJ recombination model fitted to out-of-frame rearrangements, and the resulting probabilities were checked against IGoR. In a later analysis, hypergeometric tests were used to score TCR-TCR, TCR-HLA and TCR-CMV co-occurrence, with a repertoire-size bias correction applied to TCR pairs. In a later analysis, false discovery rates were estimated by permuting HLA or CMV assignments 20 times. In a later analysis, co-occurring TCRs were grouped using DBSCAN, with TCRdist sequence similarity added in when clustering inside HLA-allele-positive subsets. Co-occurrence clustering excluded repertoires with fewer than 30,000 or more than 120,000 public chains, plus five with anomalous nucleotide sharing. Not all clones reach the TCRdb copy of this immuneACCESS table, which keeps in-frame sequences only. Checked studies attribute under half of the gap to unresolved V genes and leave the rest unexplained. That table furnishes V, J and clone size, whereas the DNA furnished D and trimming. The sample table shows under 150,000 clones, and less than 65% are seen once. In total, the top ten clones hold about a tenth of the sample.

Results the study describes overall, beyond this receptor: Because some donors lacked HLA typing at each locus, the association tests relied only on the typed subset. The study gave a list of under 200 TCR beta chains associated with cytomegalovirus. Most TCR sequences were seen in very few donors, while some public TCRs were found in many individuals. A later genetic analysis reported fewer N-insertions in productive TCRs among donors in an Asian-associated ancestry cluster than the roughly 640-donor mean. A group of highly shared sequence variants was considered likely to be a technical artifact of the sequencing pipeline. In a later analysis, several top co-occurrence clusters were reported to appear linked to parvovirus B19, influenza, CMV and Epstein-Barr virus. CMV serostatus was the only immune exposure information available for the cohort. Sequencing depth was assumed to be roughly uniform across donors in the presence/absence analyses, though that assumption may not hold. Some IMGT-functional V segments, including TRBV6-2 and TRBV6-3, could not be told apart with the 87-base-pair reads, so those segments were excluded. In an earlier analysis of approximately 600 of the donors, most TCR beta V segments were observed in productive rearrangements about 87% or about 30% of the time, broadly matching IMGT annotations. Assigning TCR associations to individual alleles was difficult when HLA alleles, especially DR and DQ, strongly co-occurred. In vitro tests confirmed that a few of the cytomegalovirus-associated TCR beta chains recognize cytomegalovirus antigens. A later analysis found that HLA-associated TCR beta chains were more clonally expanded and had lower generation probabilities than equally common non-associated chains. Most CMV-associated TCR beta chains appeared to be HLA-restricted in a later analysis, and the HLA associations seemed to be driven largely by CMV exposure. Specific HLA alleles were associated with 15,000 to 20,000 TCR beta sequences at a false discovery rate of 0.05 in a later analysis. Correlated functional status among segregating V segments might reflect linkage disequilibrium, but an unknown experimental factor could not be ruled out. Because counts were too low, roughly 16 rarely observed V segments, including chromosome 9 orphons, were left out of the earlier analysis of 587 of the donors. A further reported finding was that TCR beta sequences accurately predicted the HLA-A and HLA-B alleles for most subjects in the first cohort. In this cohort, only TCR beta chains were sequenced, and detectable features were limited by the absence of alpha or paired-chain data. The classifier was reported to diagnose cytomegalovirus status with high specificity and sensitivity in both the original cohort and the validation cohort. A later genetic analysis associated a missense DCLRE1C variant with V-gene and J-gene trimming of TCR beta chains, and an independent cohort replicated the association. In a later analysis, the rate of TCR association differed among HLA loci, with DRB1 alleles having the most associated TCRs and HLA-C alleles having the fewest. The authors suggested that the approach could potentially be generalized to other disease states and immunological phenotypes.

In total, over 600 healthy bone marrow donors made up the cohort. At the time of sampling, all cohort members were nominally healthy, though unrecorded immune exposures were likely present. The donor was CMV seropositive and was included in the group of 290 or so seropositive cohort members. A peripheral blood sample was provided by each donor, and peripheral blood mononuclear cells were used for TCR beta sequencing. Genomic DNA extraction from the blood cell samples was performed with the Qiagen DNeasy Blood Extraction Kit. The material sequenced was PBMCs. The TCR was taken from a man between 40 and 49 years old in good health and CMV-seropositive. The rearrangement joined TRBV29-1 to TRBJ2-7, with 9 junctional bases fitting TRBD1. The CDR3 sequence is CSVPGDRVSDEQYF. In nucleotide form, the sequence is TGCAGCGTTCCAGGGGACAGGGTATCCGACGAGCAGTACTTC.